Detailed here is one TCR beta chain. The antigen is not known. PCR primers comprised 60 Vbeta and 13 Jbeta primers. The protocol was immunoSEQ multiplex PCR, while the TCRdb copy is restricted to in-frame clones and leaves out a portion. The repertoire holds roughly 77,000 clones, with around 10% as singletons. This sample is drawn from a study of cytomegalovirus exposure and HLA in healthy donors. Findings and limits, study-wide: A later analysis linked a missense DCLRE1C variant to TCR beta V- and J-gene trimming.

The V and J ends lost 4 bases and 5 bases respectively, with 14 bases between them. The CDR3 contains 15 residues. The germline CDR1 and CDR2 sequences are MDHEN and SYDVKM. The chain links TRBV28 to TRBJ2-2; weak D call: TRBD1 (5 bases). The sequenced sample consisted of PBMCs. The receptor comes from a man aged 55 to 70 in good health and CMV-seropositive. The chain's CDR3 is CASSSLMGRTGELFF. The CDR3 region has the DNA TGTGCCAGCAGTTCGTTGATGGGGCGAACCGGGGAGCTGTTTTTT.